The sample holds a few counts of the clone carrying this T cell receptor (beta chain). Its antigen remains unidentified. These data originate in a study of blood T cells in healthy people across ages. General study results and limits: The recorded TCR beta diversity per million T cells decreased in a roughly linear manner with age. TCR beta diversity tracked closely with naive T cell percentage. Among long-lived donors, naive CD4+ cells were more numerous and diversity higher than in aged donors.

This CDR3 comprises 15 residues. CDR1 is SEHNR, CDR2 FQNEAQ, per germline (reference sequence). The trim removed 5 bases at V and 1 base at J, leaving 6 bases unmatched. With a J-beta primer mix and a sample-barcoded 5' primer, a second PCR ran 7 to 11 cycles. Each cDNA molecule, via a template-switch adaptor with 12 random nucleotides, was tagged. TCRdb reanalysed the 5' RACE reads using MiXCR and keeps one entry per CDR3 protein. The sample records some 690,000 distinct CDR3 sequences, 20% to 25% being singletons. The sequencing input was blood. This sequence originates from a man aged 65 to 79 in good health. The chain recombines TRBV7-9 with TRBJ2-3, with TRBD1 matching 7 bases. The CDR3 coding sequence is TGTGCCAGCAGCAATCGGGACAGAGGCACAGATACGCAGTATTTT. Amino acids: CASSNRDRGTDTQYF.